These T cell receptor beta chains were read from a single sample in a study of blood T cell repertoires in COVID-19. The method was immunoSEQ multiplex PCR; TCRdb's version includes in-frame clones alone and lacks a portion of them. In the table there are some 530,000 clones, roughly 88% of which are singletons. Sequenced: peripheral blood. Every receptor here comes from a human donor in a cohort sampled during active COVID-19. CDR3s include the opening cysteine and the closing phenylalanine or tryptophan. D genes are given only for firm matches. Size is stated for part of the rows, as once, few or many counts, or as a class when the clone is expanded.

.	.	TRBV6-2/TRBV6-3	TRBJ1-3	CASSQRTGRDNYSGNTIYF	TGTGCCAGCAGTCAGAGAACCGGACGGGACAACTACTCTGGAAACACCATATATTTT
.	once	TRBV24-1	TRBJ1-1	CATSESGNLNTEAFF	TGTGCCACCAGTGAGTCAGGGAACCTGAACACTGAAGCTTTCTTT
.	.	TRBV6-2/TRBV6-3	TRBJ1-1	CASSSIHRAWDTEAFF	TGTGCCAGCAGTTCTATCCACAGGGCCTGGGACACTGAAGCTTTCTTT
TRBD2	.	TRBV7-7	TRBJ2-5	CASSLTSGRVQETQYF	TGTGCTAGCAGTCTAACTAGCGGGAGGGTCCAAGAGACCCAGTACTTC
TRBD1	.	TRBV2	TRBJ1-2	CASSGQGIYYTF	TGTGCCAGCAGTGGACAGGGGATTTACTACACCTTC
.	.	TRBV11-1	TRBJ1-2	CASGRDLSYTF	TGTGCCAGCGGTCGAGATCTGAGCTACACCTTC
TRBD1	.	TRBV19	TRBJ1-6	CASSIRGLNSPLHF	TGTGCCAGTAGTATTAGGGGGCTCAATTCACCCCTCCACTTT
TRBD2	.	TRBV3-1/TRBV3-2	TRBJ2-7	CASSQSLAGVEQYF	TGTGCCAGCAGCCAATCTCTAGCGGGAGTCGAGCAGTACTTC
TRBD2	.	TRBV7-7	TRBJ2-1	CASNSGRYWDNEQFF	TGTGCTAGCAATAGCGGGAGGTACTGGGACAATGAGCAGTTCTTC
TRBD1	.	TRBV19	TRBJ1-4	CASSPPPGQGNKLFF	TGTGCCAGTAGTCCTCCCCCGGGACAGGGGAATAAACTGTTTTTT
.	.	TRBV7-8	TRBJ2-5	CASSPISRFQETQYF	TGTGCCAGCAGCCCGATCTCGAGGTTCCAAGAGACCCAGTACTTC
TRBD2	.	TRBV4-2	TRBJ2-5	CASSHGKSSGAPENF	TGTGCCAGCAGCCACGGGAAAAGTAGCGGGGCGCCCGAGAACTTC
TRBD1	.	TRBV19	TRBJ1-2	CASSSGTGGGGYTF	TGTGCCAGTAGTTCCGGGACAGGGGGCGGTGGCTACACCTTC
TRBD1	.	TRBV7-2	TRBJ1-1	CASSLNRGDTEAFF	TGTGCCAGCAGCTTAAACAGGGGGGATACTGAAGCTTTCTTT
TRBD2	.	TRBV15	TRBJ2-5	CATSRVSGRAGETQYF	TGTGCCACCAGCAGAGTTAGCGGGAGGGCCGGGGAGACCCAGTACTTC
TRBD2	.	TRBV7-6	TRBJ2-7	CASSLAGTSGYEQYF	TGTGCCAGCAGCTTAGCCGGGACTAGCGGATACGAGCAGTACTTC
TRBD1	once	TRBV18	TRBJ2-7	CASSPTGGYEQYF	TGTGCCAGCTCACCGACAGGGGGCTACGAGCAGTACTTC
.	.	TRBV18	TRBJ2-7	CASSSTQGSEQYF	TGTGCCAGCTCATCTACTCAGGGTAGCGAGCAGTACTTC
TRBD2	.	TRBV9	TRBJ2-3	CASSSGRPDTQYF	TGTGCCAGCAGTAGCGGGAGGCCCGATACGCAGTATTTT
TRBD1	once	TRBV5-4	TRBJ1-1	CASTRDSMNTEAFF	TGTGCCAGCACCAGGGACAGCATGAACACTGAAGCTTTCTTT
.	.	TRBV28	TRBJ2-7	CASTLVNRYEQYF	TGTGCCAGCACCTTAGTAAACCGCTACGAGCAGTACTTC
.	.	TRBV27	TRBJ2-1	CASARGNEQFF	TGTGCCAGCGCACGGGGGAATGAGCAGTTCTTC
TRBD2	.	TRBV7-2	TRBJ2-5	CASSPVAGGKETQYF	TGTGCCAGCAGCCCCGTAGCGGGAGGCAAAGAGACCCAGTACTTC
TRBD2	.	TRBV4-2	TRBJ2-1	CASSQSAGGSSYNEQFF	TGTGCCAGCAGCCAATCAGCGGGCGGGAGCTCCTACAATGAGCAGTTCTTC
.	.	TRBV30	TRBJ1-1	CAWSPLAGGDQEAFF	TGTGCCTGGAGTCCTCTCGCGGGGGGGGACCAAGAAGCTTTCTTT
TRBD2	.	TRBV5-1	TRBJ2-5	CASTTSSGRGETQYF	TGCGCCAGCACTACCAGTAGCGGGAGGGGCGAGACCCAGTACTTC
.	.	TRBV6-5	TRBJ1-2	CASSYSQAIDGYTF	TGTGCCAGCAGTTACTCTCAGGCCATAGATGGCTACACCTTC
.	.	TRBV19	TRBJ2-7	CASSNGWFGDTSYEQYF	TGTGCCAGTAGTAATGGCTGGTTTGGGGACACCTCCTACGAGCAGTACTTC
.	.	TRBV25-1	TRBJ2-7	CASREGQPPGKQYF	TGTGCCAGCAGGGAAGGACAGCCCCCAGGCAAGCAGTACTTC
.	.	TRBV5-4	TRBJ1-2	CASSLGGGYYGYTF	TGTGCCAGCAGCCTTGGGGGGGGTTACTATGGCTACACCTTC